This record concerns one T cell receptor beta chain sequence. This clonotype was seen only a few times. What this receptor recognizes is not known. No base-level quality is on record; no much larger clone is a single base apart. Ficoll-Paque density gradient centrifugation was used to isolate PBMCs. TCRdb names Illumina NovaSeq 6000 as the instrument used. TCRalpha and TCRbeta cDNA libraries were built by 5'RACE with constant-segment primers, adding sample barcodes and unique molecular identifiers. Trizol reagent was used to extract RNA from every sample. The libraries were amplified in two PCR steps, and the second step added a second sample barcode and Illumina TruSeq adapters. The libraries were sequenced on an Illumina NovaSeq using 2 x 150 bp paired-end reads. The authors' analysis ran thus. Demultiplexing of reads and collapsing into UMI-guided consensus sequences were performed with migec v1.2.7. Using mixcr v2.1.11, UMI consensuses were aligned to TRA and TRB V and J templates and then assembled into clonotypes. A clonotype was counted as expanded or contracted only if both edgeR and NoisET called the change significant, with noise models trained on biological replicates. For edgeR calls, the cutoffs were a false discovery rate-adjusted p below 0.01 and a log2 fold-change threshold of 1. PCA with hierarchical clustering of max-normalized trajectories of the 1000 most abundant clonotypes was used as exploratory dynamics analysis. Separately sequenced CD4+ and CD8+ repertoires were used to assign a CD4 or CD8 phenotype to each responding clone. The public reads were reprocessed in TCRdb via fastp at Q25 and MiXCR, keeping in-frame beta chains. Each record represents a unique CDR3 protein, reported with the most common genes and DNA among its rows. The V and J calls here are based on TCRdb, not the publication. The sample profile shows about 470,000 distinct CDR3 sequences; about 20% of them were found once. The biggest ten clones account for 10% to 15% of the sample.

The data stem from a study of T-cell memory formation after mild COVID-19 (TCRdb year 2021). Background on the whole study: TCR sequence clusters from the two donors were largely donor specific. Longitudinal TCRalpha and TCRbeta repertoire sequencing tracked T-cell clones expanding and contracting after mild COVID-19 in a couple of donors. The cohort comprised two young, previously healthy adult volunteers, one female and one male. General study outcomes and caveats: Contracting CD4+ clones appeared mostly in the CM and EM memory subsets, whereas CD8+ clones were enriched in EMRA. Whether the second-wave clones peaking on day 37 were SARS-CoV-2 specific was not confirmed. Some responding clones were detected in pre-infection memory, suggesting pre-existing cross-reactive memory T cells joined the SARS-CoV-2 response. Balanced CD4/CD8 phenotypes were observed for clones contracting from day 15 to 85, whereas a bias towards CD4+ was observed for a second wave of clones expanding from day 15 to 37. The study included only a couple of mild cases, and larger cohorts that include severe cases with pre-infection samples were judged to be necessary.

V sheds 6 bases and J sheds 0 bases, leaving 15 bases between their ends. For CDR1 and CDR2, the germline V gene lists MNHNS and SASEGT. Reading from cysteine to phenylalanine, the CDR3 counts 15 amino acids. CDR3 DNA is the only sequence kept; it has 45 bases, read in frame from the first base. The TCR comes from an adult woman who had mild COVID-19 (a few samples of this study predate the infection). The sample titles of this study are shuffled in the database, so cell type and time point are left out; the donor was told from shared clones. This sequence uses TRBV6-1 and TRBJ2-7, with TRBD2 tentatively as D gene (5 bases match). The sample comprised PBMCs or a T cell subset sorted from them (not recorded which). The sequence in DNA is TGTGCCAGCAGCCCCTTCGTCGGGGTCTCCTACGAGCAGTACTTC. Its translation is CASSPFVGVSYEQYF.